These T cell receptor beta chains were read from a single sample in a study of beta chain features in type 1 diabetes. The method was immunoSEQ multiplex PCR; TCRdb's version includes in-frame clones alone and lacks a portion of them. The sample shows some 290,000 clones, roughly 13% of them seen only once. What was sequenced was naive CD4+ T cells from blood. These receptors all come from a man aged 25-45 years with type 1 diabetes. The CDR3 runs from the conserved cysteine through the conserved F or W. D genes are given only for firm matches. Where a row states a size, it is once, few, many or the class of an expanded clone; other rows omit it.

DNA: TGTGCCAGCAGCCAAGAAGGGACAGGGGGAAGCAATGAGCAGTTCTTC
CDR3: CASSQEGTGGSNEQFF
J: TRBJ2-1
D: TRBD1
size: .
V: TRBV4-2

DNA: TGCGCCAGCTGTGTGGGCTCAAAGGAAGAGACCCAGTACTTC
CDR3: CASCVGSKEETQYF
J: TRBJ2-5
D: .
size: few
V: TRBV5-1

DNA: TGTGCCAGCTTGGTAACCCAGCGGGCCTCCCGGCAGTATTTT
CDR3: CASLVTQRASRQYF
J: TRBJ2-3
D: .
size: .
V: TRBV2

DNA: TGTGCCTGGAGTCCAGGACATAGCTCTGGGGCCAACGTCCTGACTTTC
CDR3: CAWSPGHSSGANVLTF
J: TRBJ2-6
D: .
size: few
V: TRBV30

DNA: TGTGCCAGCTCACCCGGGACAGGGGTGAACGGCGAGCAGTACTTC
CDR3: CASSPGTGVNGEQYF
J: TRBJ2-7
D: TRBD1
size: few
V: TRBV18

DNA: TGTGCCAGCAGCTTATTCCCGACAGGGCTCCAGCAGTACTTC
CDR3: CASSLFPTGLQQYF
J: TRBJ2-7
D: TRBD1
size: .
V: TRBV7-2

DNA: TGTGCCATCAGTGAGAGTAGCGGGAGATCTCGCTCCTACAATGAGCAGTTCTTC
CDR3: CAISESSGRSRSYNEQFF
J: TRBJ2-1
D: TRBD2
size: .
V: TRBV10-3

DNA: TGTGCCAGCAGCCAAGGAAGGACAGGGGGCGATGGCTACACCTTC
CDR3: CASSQGRTGGDGYTF
J: TRBJ1-2
D: TRBD1
size: .
V: TRBV4-2

DNA: TGTGCCAGCAGCCCGGGACAGGGGAGGGAGACCCAGTACTTC
CDR3: CASSPGQGRETQYF
J: TRBJ2-5
D: TRBD1
size: few
V: TRBV7-8

DNA: TGTGCCAGCAGCTTGGTGGGGGGCTACGAGCAGTACTTC
CDR3: CASSLVGGYEQYF
J: TRBJ2-7
D: .
size: .
V: TRBV5-4

DNA: TGCGCCAGCAGCCCCGGACTAGCGGCCAAAAACATTCAGTACTTC
CDR3: CASSPGLAAKNIQYF
J: TRBJ2-4
D: TRBD2
size: few
V: TRBV5-1

DNA: TGTGCCAGTAGTATACAGCGGGTGGAAGATACGCAGTATTTT
CDR3: CASSIQRVEDTQYF
J: TRBJ2-3
D: .
size: .
V: TRBV19

DNA: TGTGCCAGCAGCCCCAGGGCGGGGCCCTACGAGCAGTACTTC
CDR3: CASSPRAGPYEQYF
J: TRBJ2-7
D: .
size: .
V: TRBV14

DNA: TGTGCCAGCTCACCACCGTCGCGGGAGGCAACTTACAATGAGCAGTTCTTC
CDR3: CASSPPSREATYNEQFF
J: TRBJ2-1
D: TRBD2
size: .
V: TRBV18

DNA: TGTGCCAGCAGCTGGGACAGGGCAACTAATGAAAAACTGTTTTTT
CDR3: CASSWDRATNEKLFF
J: TRBJ1-4
D: TRBD1
size: .
V: TRBV5-4

DNA: TGTGCCAGCAGTCCACCAACAGGGAGGGGGTACGAGCAGTACTTC
CDR3: CASSPPTGRGYEQYF
J: TRBJ2-7
D: .
size: few
V: TRBV28

DNA: TGTGCCAGCAGTGTAAGAAGCGGGAGGGCCGGGGCCTACGAGCAGTACTTC
CDR3: CASSVRSGRAGAYEQYF
J: TRBJ2-7
D: TRBD2
size: few
V: TRBV27

DNA: TGTGCCAGCAGCGTAGCCGGGACTAGCGCCTACGAGCAGTACTTC
CDR3: CASSVAGTSAYEQYF
J: TRBJ2-7
D: TRBD2
size: .
V: TRBV9

DNA: TGTGCCAGCAGCGTAGGCGTCGGGAGGGCCGAAGAGACCCAGTACTTC
CDR3: CASSVGVGRAEETQYF
J: TRBJ2-5
D: TRBD2
size: .
V: TRBV9

DNA: TGTGCCAGCAGTTTCCATTCGTCCGGAGACTACGAGCAGTACTTC
CDR3: CASSFHSSGDYEQYF
J: TRBJ2-7
D: .
size: few
V: TRBV28

DNA: TGTGCCAGCAGAGTCGAGGGAAACATTCAGTACTTC
CDR3: CASRVEGNIQYF
J: TRBJ2-4
D: .
size: few
V: TRBV7-9

DNA: TGTGCCAGCAGCCACGGTAGCAATCAGCCCCAGCATTTT
CDR3: CASSHGSNQPQHF
J: TRBJ1-5
D: .
size: few
V: TRBV14

DNA: TGTGCCAGCAGTCCCGGACTAGCGGGAGTGTCTGGGACGCAGTATTTT
CDR3: CASSPGLAGVSGTQYF
J: TRBJ2-3
D: TRBD2
size: .
V: TRBV28

DNA: TGTGCCAGCAGTTTTGAGGTCACTGAGCAGTTCTTC
CDR3: CASSFEVTEQFF
J: TRBJ2-1
D: .
size: few
V: TRBV28

DNA: TGTGCCAGCAGCCCCCGTCGGGAGGCGGACACAGATACGCAGTATTTT
CDR3: CASSPRREADTDTQYF
J: TRBJ2-3
D: TRBD2
size: .
V: TRBV9

DNA: TGTGCCAGTAGTCACCAGGGCCAAGAGACCCAGTACTTC
CDR3: CASSHQGQETQYF
J: TRBJ2-5
D: .
size: .
V: TRBV19

DNA: TGTGCCAGCAGCCCCAACCGAGGGAACACTGAAGCTTTCTTT
CDR3: CASSPNRGNTEAFF
J: TRBJ1-1
D: .
size: .
V: TRBV9

DNA: TGTGCCAGCAGCGGGAGGGGTGGTCGAGGCTACACCTTC
CDR3: CASSGRGGRGYTF
J: TRBJ1-2
D: .
size: .
V: TRBV9

DNA: TGTGCCAGCAGCTTCGGCGGTACCAAAACCGGGGAGCTGTTTTTT
CDR3: CASSFGGTKTGELFF
J: TRBJ2-2
D: .
size: .
V: TRBV7-3